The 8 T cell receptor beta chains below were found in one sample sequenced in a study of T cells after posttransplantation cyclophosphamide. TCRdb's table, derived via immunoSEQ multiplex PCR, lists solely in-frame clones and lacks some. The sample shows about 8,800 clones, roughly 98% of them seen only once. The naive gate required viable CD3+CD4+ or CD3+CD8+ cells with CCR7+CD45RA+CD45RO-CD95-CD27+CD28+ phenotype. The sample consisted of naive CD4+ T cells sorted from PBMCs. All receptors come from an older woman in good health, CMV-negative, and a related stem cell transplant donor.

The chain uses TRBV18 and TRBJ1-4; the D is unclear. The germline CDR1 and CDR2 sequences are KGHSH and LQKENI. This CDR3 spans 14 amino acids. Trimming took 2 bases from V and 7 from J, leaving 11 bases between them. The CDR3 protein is CASSPDKAGEKLFF. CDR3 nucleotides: TGTGCCAGCTCACCAGACAAGGCGGGTGAAAAACTGTTTTTT.

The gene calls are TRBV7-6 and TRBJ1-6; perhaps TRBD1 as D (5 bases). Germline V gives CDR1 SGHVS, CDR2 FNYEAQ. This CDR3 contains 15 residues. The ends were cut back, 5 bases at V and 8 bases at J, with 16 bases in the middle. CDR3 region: CASSQGGALYSPLHF. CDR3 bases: TGTGCCAGCAGCCAGGGCGGGGCCTTATATTCACCCCTCCACTTT.

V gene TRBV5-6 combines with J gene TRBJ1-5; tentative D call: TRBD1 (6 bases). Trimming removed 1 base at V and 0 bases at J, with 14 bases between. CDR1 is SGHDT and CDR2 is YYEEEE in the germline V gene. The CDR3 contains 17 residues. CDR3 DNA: TGTGCCAGCAGCTTGATGGGGACACCCTATAGCAATCAGCCCCAGCATTTT. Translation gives CASSLMGTPYSNQPQHF. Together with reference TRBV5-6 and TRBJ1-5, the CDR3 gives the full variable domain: DAGVTQSPTHLIKTRGQQVTLRCSPKSGHDTVSWYQQALGQGPQFIFQYYEEEERQRGNFPDRFSGHQFPNYSSELNVNALLLGDSALYLCASSLMGTPYSNQPQHFGDGTRLSIL.

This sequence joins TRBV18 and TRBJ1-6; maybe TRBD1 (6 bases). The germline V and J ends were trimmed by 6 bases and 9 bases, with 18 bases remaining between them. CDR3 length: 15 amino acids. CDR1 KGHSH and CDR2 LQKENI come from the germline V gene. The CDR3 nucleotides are TGTGCCAGCTCCCGCCCCGGGGGGGACACTTCACCCCTCCACTTT. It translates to CASSRPGGDTSPLHF.

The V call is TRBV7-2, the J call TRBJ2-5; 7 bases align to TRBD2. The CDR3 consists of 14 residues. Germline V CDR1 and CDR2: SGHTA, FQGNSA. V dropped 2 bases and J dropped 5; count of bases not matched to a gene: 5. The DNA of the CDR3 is TGTGCCAGCAGCTTATACGGGGGGAGGGAGACCCAGTACTTC. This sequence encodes CASSLYGGRETQYF.

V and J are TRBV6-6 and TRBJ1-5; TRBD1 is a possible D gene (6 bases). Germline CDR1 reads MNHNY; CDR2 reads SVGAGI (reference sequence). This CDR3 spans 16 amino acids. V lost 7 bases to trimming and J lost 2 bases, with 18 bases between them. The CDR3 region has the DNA TGTGCCAGCACCAGTTACAGGGTTGAGGGCAATCAGCCCCAGCATTTT. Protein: CASTSYRVEGNQPQHF.

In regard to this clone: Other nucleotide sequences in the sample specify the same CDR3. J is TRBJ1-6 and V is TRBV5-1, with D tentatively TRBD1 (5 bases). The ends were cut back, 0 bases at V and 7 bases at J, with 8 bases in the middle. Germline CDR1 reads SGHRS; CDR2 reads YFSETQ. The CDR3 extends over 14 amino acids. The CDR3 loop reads CASSLGQLNSPLHF. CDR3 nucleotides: TGCGCCAGCAGCTTGGGACAGCTAAATTCACCCCTCCACTTT. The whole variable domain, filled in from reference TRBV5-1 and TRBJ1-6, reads KAGVTQTPRYLIKTRGQQVTLSCSPISGHRSVSWYQQTPGQGLQFLFEYFSETQRNKGNFPGRFSGRQFSNSRSEMNVSTLELGDSALYLCASSLGQLNSPLHFGNGTRLTVT.

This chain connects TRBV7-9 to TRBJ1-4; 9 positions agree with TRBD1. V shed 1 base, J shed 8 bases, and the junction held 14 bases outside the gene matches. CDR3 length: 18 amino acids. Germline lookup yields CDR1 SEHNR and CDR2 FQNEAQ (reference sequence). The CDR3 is CASSLEPTGGLRGEKLFF. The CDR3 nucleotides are TGTGCCAGCAGCTTAGAGCCGACAGGGGGTTTGCGAGGCGAAAAACTGTTTTTT.